The clone carrying this T cell receptor (beta chain) was seen only once. Clones were read by immunoSEQ multiplex PCR, and TCRdb kept only the in-frame ones, dropping some. There are under 100,000 clones in the sample; roughly 94% occur only once, and about 0.27% lies in the top ten. The data were taken from a study of technical replicates of blood from several donors. The ends lost 0 bases at V and 4 bases at J; junction bases unmatched: 6. The CDR3 has 15 amino acids. CDR1 and CDR2 (germline): SGHRS, YFSETQ. The chain is built from TRBV5-1 and TRBJ1-1, with 7 bases that match TRBD1. Sequences were obtained from T cells isolated from PBMCs. The source of this sequence is a human donor in good health. The CDR3 here is CASSLADRDATEAFF. CDR3 DNA sequence: TGCGCCAGCAGCTTGGCCGACAGGGATGCCACTGAAGCTTTCTTT.